This T cell receptor beta chain comes out of a study of shared clonotypes between healthy human individuals. Points from the study as a whole: All-four-donor shared clonotypes had higher generation probabilities than non-shared clonotypes did.

Caucasian adults living in Nashville, Tennessee, provided all samples. Germline V lookup: CDR1 SGDLS, CDR2 YYNGEE. There are 16 residues in the CDR3. With V trimmed by 0 bases and J by 4 bases, 4 bases remained unmatched. Note on this clone: The antigen is unknown.

Each PCR replicate from the sorted subsets contained about 180 ng DNA, which is about 30,000 T cell genomes. Profiling relied on immunoSEQ multiplex PCR, and the TCRdb table lists in-frame clones only, not all of them. The table lists approximately 2,000,000 clones, about nine tenths of them singletons. V gene TRBV9 combines with J gene TRBJ2-5, with 12 bases matching TRBD2. This receptor was obtained from a man younger than 30 in good health. Some clones in this sample may be carry-over from other donors' samples. Specimen: naive CD4+ T cells from PBMCs. Subset indicated: CD45RA+ positively selected. CDR3 nucleotide sequence: TGTGCCAGCAGCGTAGCTAGCGGGAGGGCCCCAGAGACCCAGTACTTC. As protein: CASSVASGRAPETQYF.